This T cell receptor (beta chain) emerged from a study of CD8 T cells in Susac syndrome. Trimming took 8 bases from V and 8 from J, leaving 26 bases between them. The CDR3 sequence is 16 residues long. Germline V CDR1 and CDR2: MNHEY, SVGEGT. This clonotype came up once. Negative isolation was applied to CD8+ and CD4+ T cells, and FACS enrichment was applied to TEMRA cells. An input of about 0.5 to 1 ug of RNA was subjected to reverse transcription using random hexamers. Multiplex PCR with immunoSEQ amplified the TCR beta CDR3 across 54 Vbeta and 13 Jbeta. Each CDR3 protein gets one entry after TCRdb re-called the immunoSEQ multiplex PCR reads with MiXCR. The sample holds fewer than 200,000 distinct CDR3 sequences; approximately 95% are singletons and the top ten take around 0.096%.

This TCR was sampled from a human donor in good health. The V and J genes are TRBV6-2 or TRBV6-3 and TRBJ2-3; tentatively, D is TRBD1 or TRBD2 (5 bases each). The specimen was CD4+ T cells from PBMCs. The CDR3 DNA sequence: TGTGCCAGCCTCCCACTGGGGCGGGCGGAGGCGGGTACGCAGTATTTT. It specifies CASLPLGRAEAGTQYF.